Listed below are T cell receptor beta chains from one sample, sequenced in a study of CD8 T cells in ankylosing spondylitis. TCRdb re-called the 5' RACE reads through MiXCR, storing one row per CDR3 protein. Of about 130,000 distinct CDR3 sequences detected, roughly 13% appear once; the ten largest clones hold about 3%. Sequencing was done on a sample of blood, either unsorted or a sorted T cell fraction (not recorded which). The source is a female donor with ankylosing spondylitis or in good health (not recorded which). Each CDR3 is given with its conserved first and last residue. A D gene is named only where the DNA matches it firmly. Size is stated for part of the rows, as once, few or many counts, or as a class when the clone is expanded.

CDR3: CASSRDLLGPQHF
DNA: TGTGCCAGCAGCAGGGACCTTCTTGGGCCCCAGCATTTT
size: many
D: .
J: TRBJ1-5
V: TRBV7-9

CDR3: CASSPGPSSYEQYF
DNA: TGTGCCAGCAGTCCGGGGCCGAGCTCCTACGAGCAGTACTTC
size: many
D: .
J: TRBJ2-7
V: TRBV12-3/TRBV12-4

CDR3: CASSVDHNQPQHF
DNA: TGTGCCAGCAGCGTAGACCACAATCAGCCCCAGCATTTT
size: .
D: .
J: TRBJ1-5
V: TRBV9

CDR3: CSASYRATGELFF
DNA: TGCAGTGCTAGTTACAGGGCCACCGGGGAGCTGTTTTTT
size: few
D: .
J: TRBJ2-2
V: TRBV20-1

CDR3: CASSDPRRPTDTQYF
DNA: TGCGCCAGCAGCGATCCACGAAGGCCCACAGATACGCAGTATTTT
size: few
D: .
J: TRBJ2-3
V: TRBV5-1

CDR3: CSVLLADTQYF
DNA: TGCAGCGTCCTTCTAGCAGATACGCAGTATTTT
size: many
D: .
J: TRBJ2-3
V: TRBV29-1

CDR3: CASSLVGATDTQYF
DNA: TGCGCCAGCAGCTTGGTAGGTGCCACAGATACGCAGTATTTT
size: few
D: .
J: TRBJ2-3
V: TRBV5-1

CDR3: CASSLQIYVRGQGTEAFF
DNA: TGCGCCAGCAGCTTGCAGATCTACGTCAGGGGGCAAGGAACTGAAGCTTTCTTT
size: few
D: TRBD1
J: TRBJ1-1
V: TRBV5-1

CDR3: CAWGRTGQYGYTF
DNA: TGTGCCTGGGGACGGACAGGCCAGTATGGCTACACCTTC
size: .
D: TRBD1
J: TRBJ1-2
V: TRBV30

CDR3: CASSYLRGPGELFF
DNA: TGTGCCAGCAGTTACCTACGTGGTCCCGGGGAGCTGTTTTTT
size: many
D: .
J: TRBJ2-2
V: TRBV6-2/TRBV6-3

CDR3: CASRATGTEAFF
DNA: TGTGCCAGCAGAGCAACAGGCACTGAAGCTTTCTTT
size: .
D: .
J: TRBJ1-1
V: TRBV5-4

CDR3: CASSLGFPHEQYF
DNA: TGCGCCAGCAGCTTGGGGTTCCCTCACGAGCAGTACTTC
size: .
D: .
J: TRBJ2-7
V: TRBV5-1

CDR3: CASRPGQGNLYNEQFF
DNA: TGTGCCAGCAGACCGGGACAGGGAAACCTATACAATGAGCAGTTCTTC
size: .
D: TRBD1
J: TRBJ2-1
V: TRBV12-3/TRBV12-4

CDR3: CASSVRTSGSSYEQYF
DNA: TGTGCCAGCAGCGTCCGGACTAGCGGGAGCTCCTACGAGCAGTACTTC
size: many
D: TRBD2
J: TRBJ2-7
V: TRBV7-2

CDR3: CASSLWQGVNYGYTF
DNA: TGTGCCAGCAGTTTATGGCAGGGGGTTAACTATGGCTACACCTTC
size: many
D: TRBD1
J: TRBJ1-2
V: TRBV28

CDR3: CASSLDYQGAYEQYF
DNA: TGTGCCAGCAGCTTAGATTACCAGGGTGCCTACGAGCAGTACTTC
size: .
D: .
J: TRBJ2-7
V: TRBV11-2

CDR3: CASALGSNSPLHF
DNA: TGTGCTAGTGCCCTGGGGTCTAATTCACCCCTCCACTTT
size: .
D: .
J: TRBJ1-6
V: TRBV12-5

CDR3: CSVRSAGAEAFF
DNA: TGCAGCGTCCGATCCGCGGGCGCTGAAGCTTTCTTT
size: many
D: .
J: TRBJ1-1
V: TRBV29-1

CDR3: CATSREISGGGGDTQYF
DNA: TGTGCCACCAGCAGAGAAATAAGCGGGGGGGGCGGAGATACGCAGTATTTT
size: few
D: TRBD2
J: TRBJ2-3
V: TRBV15

CDR3: CASSLESGGTQYF
DNA: TGTGCCAGCAGCTTAGAATCCGGGGGGACCCAGTACTTC
size: .
D: .
J: TRBJ2-5
V: TRBV7-9

CDR3: CSAPTGLNTEAFF
DNA: TGCAGTGCACCGACAGGGTTGAACACTGAAGCTTTCTTT
size: .
D: TRBD1
J: TRBJ1-1
V: TRBV20-1

CDR3: CASSLTGDYGYTF
DNA: TGTGCCAGCAGTCTAACAGGGGACTATGGCTACACCTTC
size: many
D: TRBD1
J: TRBJ1-2
V: TRBV5-1

CDR3: CASSPEVTRNIQYF
DNA: TGTGCCAGTAGCCCCGAGGTGACCCGAAACATTCAGTACTTC
size: .
D: .
J: TRBJ2-4
V: TRBV19

CDR3: CASSPRTGLPASYNSPLHF
DNA: TGTGCCAGCAGCCCGAGGACAGGGCTACCAGCATCCTATAATTCACCCCTCCACTTT
size: few
D: .
J: TRBJ1-6
V: TRBV21-1

CDR3: CASSYRGGRGYTF
DNA: TGTGCCAGCAGTTATCGGGGTGGACGCGGCTACACCTTC
size: few
D: .
J: TRBJ1-2
V: TRBV6-5

CDR3: CSARAGQGASNQPQHF
DNA: TGCAGTGCTAGAGCGGGACAGGGGGCTAGCAATCAGCCCCAGCATTTT
size: few
D: TRBD1
J: TRBJ1-5
V: TRBV20-1

CDR3: CASSLGVTAGDTQYF
DNA: TGTGCCAGCAGCTTAGGCGTAACGGCTGGCGATACGCAGTATTTT
size: .
D: .
J: TRBJ2-3
V: TRBV7-6

CDR3: CASSWRGEVNTEAFF
DNA: TGTGCCAGCAGCTGGCGTGGAGAAGTGAACACTGAAGCTTTCTTT
size: many
D: .
J: TRBJ1-1
V: TRBV11-2

CDR3: CSVVLGQGIYEQYF
DNA: TGCAGCGTCGTTCTAGGACAGGGAATCTACGAGCAGTACTTC
size: few
D: TRBD1
J: TRBJ2-7
V: TRBV29-1

CDR3: CASSPQGQDPRQPQHF
DNA: TGTGCCAGCAGTCCCCAAGGACAGGACCCTCGGCAGCCCCAGCATTTT
size: many
D: TRBD1
J: TRBJ1-5
V: TRBV27

CDR3: CSIEADYNEQFF
DNA: TGCAGTATAGAGGCTGACTACAATGAGCAGTTCTTC
size: .
D: .
J: TRBJ2-1
V: TRBV20-1

CDR3: CASSLGTETMNTEAFF
DNA: TGTGCCAGCAGTTTAGGGACAGAGACTATGAACACTGAAGCTTTCTTT
size: .
D: TRBD1
J: TRBJ1-1
V: TRBV27

CDR3: CASSLASGQGSRSLTF
DNA: TGTGCCAGCAGCTTAGCGTCGGGACAGGGTTCACGTTCCCTGACTTTC
size: .
D: TRBD1
J: TRBJ2-6
V: TRBV7-9

CDR3: CAWRIGTSASPLHF
DNA: TGTGCCTGGAGGATCGGGACATCTGCTTCACCCCTCCACTTT
size: few
D: .
J: TRBJ1-6
V: TRBV30

CDR3: CASSERVAGDAAKNIQYF
DNA: TGTGCCAGCAGTGAAAGGGTAGCGGGGGATGCAGCCAAAAACATTCAGTACTTC
size: many
D: TRBD2
J: TRBJ2-4
V: TRBV2

CDR3: CSARVRGRSYNEQFF
DNA: TGCAGTGCTAGAGTCCGGGGACGCTCATACAATGAGCAGTTCTTC
size: many
D: .
J: TRBJ2-1
V: TRBV20-1

CDR3: CSLRTDQETQYF
DNA: TGCAGCCTTAGGACAGACCAAGAGACCCAGTACTTC
size: .
D: .
J: TRBJ2-5
V: TRBV29-1

CDR3: CASSAETRDTQYF
DNA: TGTGCCAGCAGTGCTGAGACTAGAGATACGCAGTATTTT
size: .
D: .
J: TRBJ2-3
V: TRBV2

CDR3: CASSEGDRSPGYEQYF
DNA: TGTGCCAGCAGTGAAGGAGACAGGTCCCCCGGCTACGAGCAGTACTTC
size: few
D: .
J: TRBJ2-7
V: TRBV25-1

CDR3: CASSLTVYREKLFF
DNA: TGTGCCAGCAGTTTAACAGTCTATCGGGAAAAACTGTTTTTT
size: .
D: .
J: TRBJ1-4
V: TRBV27

CDR3: CASIFGLNTDTQYF
DNA: TGTGCCAGCATCTTCGGACTCAACACAGATACGCAGTATTTT
size: .
D: .
J: TRBJ2-3
V: TRBV12-3/TRBV12-4

CDR3: CASSLALCNEQFF
DNA: TGTGCCAGCAGCTTAGCTCTCTGCAATGAGCAGTTCTTC
size: .
D: .
J: TRBJ2-1
V: TRBV7-9